This entry lists 10 T cell receptor beta chains sequenced from one sample in a study of blood T cells in healthy people across ages (dated by TCRdb to between 2015 and 2017). Library construction relied on 5' RACE. Instrument used: Illumina HiSeq 2500. A second PCR of roughly 6 to 12 cycles was performed with a sample-barcoded 5' primer and a J-beta primer mix. In-frame beta chains were kept once TCRdb had trimmed the public reads at Q25 with fastp and called clones with MiXCR. Identical CDR3 proteins give one entry, which carries the most common genes and DNA. This sample holds roughly 900,000 distinct CDR3 sequences; around 46% were observed only once. The ten largest clones represent roughly an eighth of the sample. The specimen was blood. Every receptor here comes from a man aged 30-40 years in good health.

This clonotype showed up just a few times. The chain joins TRBV28 to TRBJ2-4, with 7 bases identical to TRBD2. V lost 8 bases to trimming and J lost 13 bases; unmatched junction nucleotides: 14. Germline CDR1 MDHEN, CDR2 SYDVKM. The length of the CDR3 is 13 residues. The CDR3 sequence: CASHSFTGTKQYF. DNA of the CDR3: TGTGCCAGCCATTCATTCACCGGGACTAAGCAGTACTTC.

In DNA form, the CDR3 reads TGTGCCAGCAGCTTAGACTCCCAGGGGGGCTATGGCTACACCTTC. Its protein is CASSLDSQGGYGYTF. The chain carries TRBV7-9 and TRBJ1-2, with 7 bases that match TRBD1. This CDR3 is built from 15 residues. The germline CDR1 and CDR2 sequences are SEHNR and FQNEAQ (reference sequence). Trimming took 1 base from V and 4 from J; bases not matched to a gene: 6.

This chain's CDR3 is CASRRTDSFSYEQYF. The CDR3 nucleotides read TGTGCCAGCAGACGGACGGATTCTTTCTCCTACGAGCAGTACTTC. The chain uses TRBV6-5 and TRBJ2-7; D unclear. The CDR3 length is 15 residues. Germline values: CDR1 MNHEY, CDR2 SVGAGI. The V and J ends lost 6 bases and 0 bases respectively, with 15 bases between them.

In the case of this clonotype: This may stem from a read error, because a much larger clone lies one nucleotide away. The rearrangement links TRBV3-1 to TRBJ1-2; tentatively, D is TRBD1 (5 bases). Germline-derived CDR1 and CDR2 are LGHDT and YNNKEL (reference sequence). Trimming took 7 bases from V and 0 from J, leaving 21 bases between them. The CDR3 sequence is 17 residues long. The CDR3 protein is CASNLSLGTASNYGYTF. CDR3 DNA sequence: TGTGCCAGCAACCTGTCATTAGGGACGGCATCTAACTATGGCTACACCTTC.

This rearrangement joins TRBV5-1 to TRBJ1-2, with 8 bases identical to TRBD1. Germline trimming cut 4 bases from V and 6 bases from J; bases unmatched to any gene: 8. The germline CDR1 and CDR2 sequences are SGHRS and YFSETQ. CDR3 length: 14 residues. In DNA, the CDR3 is TGCGCCAGCAGCAGTGGACAGGGTACGGATGGCTACACCTTC. It yields the protein CASSSGQGTDGYTF.

The chain has TRBV6-6 and TRBJ2-5; 9 bases are a match to TRBD1. CDR1 is MNHNY, CDR2 SVGAGI, per germline (reference sequence). The CDR3 spans 13 residues. V lost 8 bases, J lost 4 bases, and 5 bases stayed unmatched. The chain's CDR3 is CASRDRDVETQYF. The CDR3 DNA follows: TGTGCCAGCCGGGACAGGGATGTAGAGACCCAGTACTTC.

A few counts support this clonotype. This chain uses TRBV4-2 with TRBJ2-1; either TRBD1 or TRBD2 may fit D (5 bases each). V lost 0 bases and J 5 bases, leaving 17 bases between the germline ends. The CDR3 totals 17 residues. The V gene's germline CDR1 is LGHNA and CDR2 YNFKEQ. The CDR3 spells CASSQEGSGRGDNEQFF. DNA of the CDR3: TGTGCCAGCAGCCAAGAAGGGTCTGGACGGGGCGACAATGAGCAGTTCTTC.

A single count supports this clonotype. The chain recombines TRBV4-3 with TRBJ2-3; 8 bases are shared with TRBD2. Trimming took 5 bases from V and 4 from J; bases not matched to a gene: 11. Germline V gives CDR1 LGHNA, CDR2 YSLEER. There are 16 residues in the CDR3. The CDR3: CASSTNPGGGSDTQYF. The CDR3 nucleotides read TGCGCCAGCAGCACCAACCCAGGCGGGGGGTCAGATACGCAGTATTTT.

This clonotype was counted ten times or more. This chain uses TRBV3-1 with TRBJ1-2, with D hard to call. V was clipped by 1 base and J by 4 bases, with 7 bases between them. The CDR3 runs to 13 residues. Germline lookup yields CDR1 LGHDT and CDR2 YNNKEL (reference sequence). CDR3 protein: CASSQGIAYGYTF. The CDR3 DNA sequence: TGTGCCAGCAGCCAAGGCATTGCCTATGGCTACACCTTC.

J is TRBJ2-1 and V is TRBV7-2; 7 bases agree with TRBD2. Losses at the gene ends were 5 bases for V and 6 bases for J; bases not matched to a gene: 4. Germline V gene sequence: CDR1 SGHTA, CDR2 FQGNSA. The CDR3 sequence is 13 residues long. The chain's CDR3 is CASSRLALNEQFF. Written as DNA, the CDR3 is TGTGCCAGCAGCCGACTAGCCCTCAATGAGCAGTTCTTC.